The 6 T cell receptor beta chains presented below share a single source sample, sequenced in a study of blood T cell repertoires in COVID-19. Profiling relied on immunoSEQ multiplex PCR, and the TCRdb table lists in-frame clones only, not all of them. The sample includes 260,000 or so clones, about 87% seen only once; the top ten take over 8.5%. Material: peripheral blood. These receptor sequences come from a human donor in a cohort sampled during active COVID-19.

The chain has TRBV6-5 and TRBJ2-7; tentatively, D is TRBD1 (5 bases). The V end lost 6 bases, the J end lost 1 base, and 13 bases lay between the germline ends. The CDR3 totals 14 residues. Germline V gene sequence: CDR1 MNHEY, CDR2 SVGAGI. The CDR3 DNA reads TGTGCCAGCAGGCAGACAGTTACTTCCTACGAGCAGTACTTC. Protein: CASRQTVTSYEQYF.

The chain carries TRBV9 and TRBJ2-3; 10 bases are a match to TRBD2. Germline V gives CDR1 SGDLS, CDR2 YYNGEE. The CDR3 is 17 residues long. V shed 3 bases, J shed 4 bases, and the junction held 11 bases outside the gene matches. CDR3 sequence reads: CASSASKREGLSDTQYF. CDR3 in DNA: TGTGCCAGCAGCGCGTCGAAGCGGGAGGGCCTCTCAGATACGCAGTATTTT.

This clone has only one observation. The rearrangement links TRBV27 to TRBJ1-2; D is possibly TRBD1 (5 bases). CDR3 size: 14 residues. V lost 3 bases and J lost 5, with 13 bases in between. CDR1 is MNHEY, CDR2 SMNVEV, per germline (reference sequence). The CDR3 here is CASSFLGAQYGYTF. The CDR3 region has the DNA TGTGCCAGCAGTTTTCTAGGGGCGCAGTATGGCTACACCTTC.

This clone was detected only once. The genes are TRBV19 and TRBJ2-1, with 8 positions matching TRBD1. CDR1 LNHDA and CDR2 SQIVND come from the germline V gene (reference sequence). V dropped 7 bases and J dropped 4; count of bases not matched to a gene: 6. The CDR3 runs to 14 residues. CDR3 in amino acids: CASKPGQAYNEQFF. The CDR3, as DNA: TGTGCCAGTAAGCCGGGACAGGCGTACAATGAGCAGTTCTTC.

The count of this clone is one. The chain combines TRBV6-6 with TRBJ1-5; 8 positions agree with TRBD1. The CDR3 runs 14 residues. The trim removed 8 bases at V and 7 bases at J, leaving 10 bases unmatched. The germline V gene has CDR1 MNHNY and CDR2 SVGAGI (reference sequence). CDR3 sequence reads: CASRGQGAYQPQHF. As DNA, the CDR3 is TGTGCCAGCCGCGGTCAGGGGGCATACCAGCCCCAGCATTTT.

The J gene is TRBJ2-3, the V gene TRBV18; 9 bases agree with TRBD2. CDR3 length: 17 residues. Germline loops: CDR1 KGHSH, CDR2 LQKENI. With V trimmed by 3 bases and J by 4 bases, 11 bases remained unmatched. CDR3 in DNA: TGTGCCAGCTCACCCTCAAAAATAGCGGGAGTTCCAGATACGCAGTATTTT. Protein: CASSPSKIAGVPDTQYF. Drawing the rest from reference TRBV18 and TRBJ2-3, the complete variable domain is NAGVMQNPRHLVRRRGQEARLRCSPMKGHSHVYWYRQLPEEGLKFMVYLQKENIIDESGMPKERFSAEFPKEGPSILRIQQVVRGDSAAYFCASSPSKIAGVPDTQYFGPGTRLTVL.